The rows below give T cell receptor beta chains drawn from one sample of a study of shared clonotypes between healthy human individuals. Libraries were prepared by immunoSEQ multiplex PCR; TCRdb keeps only in-frame clonotypes and omits some of them. In the table there are a few million clones, 90% to 95% of which are singletons. What was sequenced was naive CD4+ T cells from PBMCs. Receptors were obtained from a man between 18 and 29 years old in good health. Some clones in this sample may be carry-over from other donors' samples. CDR3s include the opening cysteine and the closing phenylalanine or tryptophan. The D gene is left open where the match is weak. Not every row has a clone size; where given, it reads once, few, many or a size class.

abundance	d_gene	v_gene	j_gene	CDR3nt	CDR3aa
-	-	TRBV21-1	TRBJ2-7	-	CASSWGQGSNYEQYF
-	TRBD1	TRBV7-9	TRBJ1-1	TGTGCCAGCAGCTTAGACAGGGGTGGAAGACTGAACACTGAAGCTTTCTTT	CASSLDRGGRLNTEAFF
once	TRBD1	TRBV5-6	TRBJ1-3	TGTGCCAGCAGCACTTCGGGACAGGGCACGAGAAACACCATATATTTT	CASSTSGQGTRNTIYF
-	-	TRBV7-9	TRBJ1-1	TGTGCCAGCAGAAGGAACACTGAAGCTTTCTTT	CASRRNTEAFF
-	-	TRBV4-3	TRBJ2-1	TGCGCCAGCAGCCGCTTACTTAGTGATGAGCAGTTCTTC	CASSRLLSDEQFF
-	TRBD1	TRBV19	TRBJ2-7	TGTGCCAGTAGTATAGCTCCAAGGATGGGGACAGGGGCAATCTACGAGCAGTACTTC	CASSIAPRMGTGAIYEQYF
-	TRBD1	TRBV6-1	TRBJ1-2	TGTGCCAGCAGCTACCGACAGGGGGAGGGCTATGGCTACACCTTC	CASSYRQGEGYGYTF
-	-	TRBV10-1	TRBJ2-1	TGCGCCAGCAGCGGCCAGGGGGGCGATGAGCAGTTCTTC	CASSGQGGDEQFF
-	-	TRBV18	TRBJ2-7	TGTGCCAGCTCTTTCCCGGAAAGATTCTACGAGCAGTACTTC	CASSFPERFYEQYF
-	TRBD1	TRBV5-1	TRBJ1-4	TGCGCCAGCAGGGCAGGGGGCGCAGAATGGGAAAAACTGTTTTTT	CASRAGGAEWEKLFF
-	TRBD1	TRBV19	TRBJ1-2	TGTGCCAGTAGTGTGACCGGGACAGGGGATCTCTATGGCTACACCTTC	CASSVTGTGDLYGYTF
-	TRBD2	TRBV5-1	TRBJ2-1	TGCGCCAGCAGTTCGACTAGCGGGGGGCACTCCTACAATGAGCAGTTCTTC	CASSSTSGGHSYNEQFF
-	-	TRBV7-9	TRBJ1-1	TGTGCCAGCAGCCCACTTGGCACAAACACTGAAGCTTTCTTT	CASSPLGTNTEAFF
-	-	TRBV28	TRBJ1-3	TGTGCCAGCCAGACGCCAGGGAGTAAGGTTGGAAACACCATATATTTT	CASQTPGSKVGNTIYF
-	-	TRBV10-1	TRBJ2-7	TGCGCCAGCAGTGCCCCAGCGGCCGGGCCCTACGAGCAGTACTTC	CASSAPAAGPYEQYF
-	-	TRBV28	TRBJ1-1	TGTGCCAGCAGATCCCCGGGGCTTTCAGCTTTCTTT	CASRSPGLSAFF
once	-	TRBV9	TRBJ2-7	TGTGCCAGCAGCCCCAGACAGAAGGGGAGCTCCTACGAGCAGTACTTC	CASSPRQKGSSYEQYF
-	TRBD2	TRBV28	TRBJ2-3	TGTGCCAGCAGTTCGGCTAGCGGGAGTTCAGATACGCAGTATTTT	CASSSASGSSDTQYF
-	TRBD2	TRBV7-3	TRBJ2-1	TGTGCCAGCAGCACAGGGACTAGTTCCTACAATGAGCAGTTCTTC	CASSTGTSSYNEQFF
-	-	TRBV21-1	TRBJ2-2	TGTGCCAGCACCCCCCGGGGGACGTCGGGAAACACCGGGGAGCTGTTTTTT	CASTPRGTSGNTGELFF
-	-	TRBV5-1	TRBJ2-1	TGCGCCAGCAGCTTGGGGGCGGGACCCTACAATGAGCAGTTCTTC	CASSLGAGPYNEQFF
-	-	TRBV28	TRBJ1-5	TGTGCCAGCAGGGGTACAGGAGTTTTCAATCAGCCCCAGCATTTT	CASRGTGVFNQPQHF
once	TRBD2	TRBV5-1	TRBJ2-7	TGCGCCAGCAGCTTGGAGCGGGAGCGCGTCGAGCAGTACTTC	CASSLERERVEQYF
-	TRBD2	TRBV6-5	TRBJ2-2	TGTGCCAGCCGAAACAGCGGGGCCACCGGGGAGCTGTTTTTT	CASRNSGATGELFF
-	-	TRBV2	TRBJ1-1	TGTGCCAGCAGTGAATATATGGGGGGAAGGAACACTGAAGCTTTCTTT	CASSEYMGGRNTEAFF
-	TRBD2	TRBV28	TRBJ2-1	TGTGCCAGCAGTTCGGGGGGACTAGCGGGAGGCGTGGGTGAGCAGTTCTTC	CASSSGGLAGGVGEQFF
once	TRBD2	TRBV6-1	TRBJ2-1	TGTGCGGGACTAGCGGGGGGAAATGAGCAGTTCTTC	CAGLAGGNEQFF
-	-	TRBV19	TRBJ2-7	TGTGCCAGTAGTATCTCCCTGGGGGCCTACGAGCAGTACTTC	CASSISLGAYEQYF
-	-	TRBV29-1	TRBJ2-1	TGCAGCGTTGCCAGGGACGATGAGCAGTTCTTC	CSVARDDEQFF
-	-	TRBV19	TRBJ1-5	TGTGCCAGTACGCACAGGATGAATCAGCCCCAGCATTTT	CASTHRMNQPQHF
-	-	TRBV5-1	TRBJ1-2	TGCGCCAGCAGCATAGGACAGTCAGGAGTGAACTATGGCTACACCTTC	CASSIGQSGVNYGYTF
-	TRBD1	TRBV11-2	TRBJ2-3	TGTGCCAGCAGCTCTACAGGGGGTTCGGGCACAGATACGCAGTATTTT	CASSSTGGSGTDTQYF
-	-	TRBV9	TRBJ1-1	TGTGCCAGCAGCGTACACCTGAACACTGAAGCTTTCTTT	CASSVHLNTEAFF
-	-	TRBV28	TRBJ2-3	TGTGCCAGCAGTCGAGCGGGCGGGGCTAGCACAGATACGCAGTATTTT	CASSRAGGASTDTQYF
-	TRBD1	TRBV19	TRBJ1-5	TGTGCCAGTAGTACTACAGGGGGAAGCAATCAGCCCCAGCATTTT	CASSTTGGSNQPQHF
-	TRBD2	TRBV27	TRBJ2-1	TGTGCCAGCTCCAGGACTAGCGGACTTTACAATGAGCAGTTCTTC	CASSRTSGLYNEQFF
once	-	TRBV18	TRBJ1-2	TGTGCCAGCTCACCGATACAGGGCCCTAACTATGGCTACACCTTC	CASSPIQGPNYGYTF
-	TRBD2	TRBV5-1	TRBJ2-3	TGCGCCAGCAGCACCGGGGACTACACAGATACGCAGTATTTT	CASSTGDYTDTQYF
-	-	TRBV19	TRBJ1-1	TGTGCCAGTAGTATAATCGACACCTTGAACACTGAAGCTTTCTTT	CASSIIDTLNTEAFF
-	TRBD1	TRBV7-2	TRBJ2-3	TGTGCCAGCAGCTTTCTGGGACAGGGGGATACGCAGTATTTT	CASSFLGQGDTQYF
-	-	TRBV5-4	TRBJ2-3	TGTGCCAGCAGCCCATCACCTGATACGCAGTATTTT	CASSPSPDTQYF
-	-	TRBV4-1	TRBJ2-5	TGCGCCAGCAGCCAAGATCAGTCAGGGAGAAAGACCCAGTACTTC	CASSQDQSGRKTQYF
once	TRBD1	TRBV9	TRBJ2-3	TGTGCCAGCAGCCTCAGGACAGGATTTAGCACAGATACGCAGTATTTT	CASSLRTGFSTDTQYF
-	-	TRBV7-9	TRBJ2-4	TGTGCCAGCAGCCTTCCGGGACCGGGCAAAAACATTCAGTACTTC	CASSLPGPGKNIQYF